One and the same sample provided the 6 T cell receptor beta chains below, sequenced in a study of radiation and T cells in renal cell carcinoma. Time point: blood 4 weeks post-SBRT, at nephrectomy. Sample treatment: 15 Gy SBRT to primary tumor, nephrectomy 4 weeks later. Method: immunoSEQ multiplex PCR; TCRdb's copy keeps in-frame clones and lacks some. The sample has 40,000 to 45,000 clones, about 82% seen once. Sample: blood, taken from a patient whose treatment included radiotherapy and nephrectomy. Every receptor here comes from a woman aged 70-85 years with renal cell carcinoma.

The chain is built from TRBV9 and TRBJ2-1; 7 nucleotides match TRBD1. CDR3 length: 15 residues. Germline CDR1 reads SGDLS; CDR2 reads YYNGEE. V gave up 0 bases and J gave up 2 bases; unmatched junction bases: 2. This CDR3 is CASSVDRGTYNEQFF. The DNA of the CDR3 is TGTGCCAGCAGCGTAGACAGGGGAACCTACAATGAGCAGTTCTTC. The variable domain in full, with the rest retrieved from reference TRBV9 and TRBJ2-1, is DSGVTQTPKHLITATGQRVTLRCSPRSGDLSVYWYQQSLDQGLQFLIQYYNGEERAKGNILERFSAQQFPDLHSELNLSSLELGDSALYFCASSVDRGTYNEQFFGPGTRLTVL.

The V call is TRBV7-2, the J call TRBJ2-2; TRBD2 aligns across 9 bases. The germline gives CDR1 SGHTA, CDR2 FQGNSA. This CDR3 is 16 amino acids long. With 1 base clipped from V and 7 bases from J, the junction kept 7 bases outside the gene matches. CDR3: CASSLGGGRAIGELFF. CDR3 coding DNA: TGTGCCAGCAGCTTAGGGGGCGGGAGGGCCATCGGGGAGCTGTTTTTT.

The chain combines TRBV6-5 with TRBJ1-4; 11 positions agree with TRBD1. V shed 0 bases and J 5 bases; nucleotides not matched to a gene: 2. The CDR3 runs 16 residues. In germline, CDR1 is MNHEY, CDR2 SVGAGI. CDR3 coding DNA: TGTGCCAGCAGTTACTCCGGGACAGGGGGGAATGAAAAACTGTTTTTT. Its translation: CASSYSGTGGNEKLFF.

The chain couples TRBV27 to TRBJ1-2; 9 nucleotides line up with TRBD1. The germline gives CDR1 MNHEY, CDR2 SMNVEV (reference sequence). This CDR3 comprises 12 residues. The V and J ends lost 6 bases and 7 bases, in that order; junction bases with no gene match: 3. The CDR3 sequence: CASRGQGSGYTF. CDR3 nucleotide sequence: TGTGCCAGCAGGGGACAGGGTTCTGGCTACACCTTC.

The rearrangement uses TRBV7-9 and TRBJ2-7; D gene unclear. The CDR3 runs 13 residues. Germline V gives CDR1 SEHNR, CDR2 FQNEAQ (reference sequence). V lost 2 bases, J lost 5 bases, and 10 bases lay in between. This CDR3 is CASSLTWGDEQYF. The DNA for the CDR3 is TGTGCCAGCAGCTTAACTTGGGGTGACGAGCAGTACTTC.

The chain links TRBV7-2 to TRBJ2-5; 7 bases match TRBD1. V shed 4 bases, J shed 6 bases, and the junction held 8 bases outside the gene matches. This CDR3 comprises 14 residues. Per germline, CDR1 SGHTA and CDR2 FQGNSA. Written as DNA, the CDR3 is TGTGCCAGCAGCTCCCGGGACAGAAGACAGACCCAGTACTTC. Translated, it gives CASSSRDRRQTQYF.